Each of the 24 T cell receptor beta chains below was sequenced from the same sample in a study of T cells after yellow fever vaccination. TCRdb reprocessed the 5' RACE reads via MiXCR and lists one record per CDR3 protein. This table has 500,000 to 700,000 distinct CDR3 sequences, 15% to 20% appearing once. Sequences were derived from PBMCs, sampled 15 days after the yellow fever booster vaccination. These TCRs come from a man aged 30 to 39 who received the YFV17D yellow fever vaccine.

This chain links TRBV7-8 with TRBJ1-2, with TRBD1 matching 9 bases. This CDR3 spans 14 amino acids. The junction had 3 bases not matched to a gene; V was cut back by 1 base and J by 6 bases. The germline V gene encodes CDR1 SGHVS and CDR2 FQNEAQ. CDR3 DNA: TGTGCCAGCAGCTTAGATGGGACAGGGAATGGCTACACCTTC. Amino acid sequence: CASSLDGTGNGYTF.

The DNA of the CDR3 is TGCAGTGCCCCTAGCGGGGGAGTGGATGAGCAGTTCTTC. This translates into CSAPSGGVDEQFF. The chain has TRBV20-1 and TRBJ2-1; 10 bases line up with TRBD2. The junction had 7 bases not matched to a gene; V was cut back by 6 bases and J by 8 bases. CDR3 length: 13 residues. CDR1 DFQATT and CDR2 SNEGSKA come from the germline V gene (reference sequence).

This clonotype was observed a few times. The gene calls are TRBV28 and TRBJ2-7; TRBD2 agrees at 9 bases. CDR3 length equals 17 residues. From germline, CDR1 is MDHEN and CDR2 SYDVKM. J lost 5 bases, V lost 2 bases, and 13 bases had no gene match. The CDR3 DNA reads TGTGCCAGCAGTTTAACAACCGGAGCGGGAGGCTTGAACGAGCAGTACTTC. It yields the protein CASSLTTGAGGLNEQYF. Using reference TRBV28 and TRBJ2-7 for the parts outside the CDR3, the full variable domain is DVKVTQSSRYLVKRTGEKVFLECVQDMDHENMFWYRQDPGLGLRLIYFSYDVKMKEKGDIPEGYSVSREKKERFSLILESASTNQTSMYLCASSLTTGAGGLNEQYFGPGTRLTVT.

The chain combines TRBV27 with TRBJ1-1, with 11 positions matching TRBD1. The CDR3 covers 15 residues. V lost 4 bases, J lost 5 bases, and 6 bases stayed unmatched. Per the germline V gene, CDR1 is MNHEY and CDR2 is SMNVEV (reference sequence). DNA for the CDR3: TGTGCCAGCAGTTCAGGGACAGGGGGAGGGACTGAAGCTTTCTTT. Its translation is CASSSGTGGGTEAFF.

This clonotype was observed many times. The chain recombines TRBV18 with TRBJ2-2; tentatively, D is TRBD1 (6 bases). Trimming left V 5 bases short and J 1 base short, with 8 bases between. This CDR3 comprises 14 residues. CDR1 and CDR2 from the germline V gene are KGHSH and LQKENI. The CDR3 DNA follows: TGTGCCAGCTCAGGACAGTTGAACACCGGGGAGCTGTTTTTT. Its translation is CASSGQLNTGELFF.

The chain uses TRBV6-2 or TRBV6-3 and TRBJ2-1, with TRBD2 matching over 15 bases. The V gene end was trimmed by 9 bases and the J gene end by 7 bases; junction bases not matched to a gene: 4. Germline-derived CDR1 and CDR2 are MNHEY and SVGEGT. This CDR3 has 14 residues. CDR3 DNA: TGTGCCAGTACCGGGACTAGCGGGGGGAATGAGCAGTTCTTC. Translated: CASTGTSGGNEQFF.

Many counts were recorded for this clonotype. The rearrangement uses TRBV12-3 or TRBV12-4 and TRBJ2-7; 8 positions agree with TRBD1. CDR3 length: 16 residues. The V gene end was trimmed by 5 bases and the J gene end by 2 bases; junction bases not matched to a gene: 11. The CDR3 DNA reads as TGTGCCAGCAGTCCGACACGACAGGGGCCAACCTACGAGCAGTACTTC. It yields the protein CASSPTRQGPTYEQYF.

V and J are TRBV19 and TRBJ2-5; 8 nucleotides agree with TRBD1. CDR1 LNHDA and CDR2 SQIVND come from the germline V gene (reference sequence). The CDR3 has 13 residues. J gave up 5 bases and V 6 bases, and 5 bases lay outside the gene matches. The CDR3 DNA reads TGTGCCAGTAGCGACAGGGGAGCGGAGACCCAGTACTTC. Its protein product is CASSDRGAETQYF. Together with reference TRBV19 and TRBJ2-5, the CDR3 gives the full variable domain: DGGITQSPKYLFRKEGQNVTLSCEQNLNHDAMYWYRQDPGQGLRLIYYSQIVNDFQKGDIAEGYSVSREKKESFPLTVTSAQKNPTAFYLCASSDRGAETQYFGPGTRLLVL.

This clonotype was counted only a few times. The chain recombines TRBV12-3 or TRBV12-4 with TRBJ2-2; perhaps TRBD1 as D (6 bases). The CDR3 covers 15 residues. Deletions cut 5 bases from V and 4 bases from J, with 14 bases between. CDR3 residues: CASSPQGTGTGELFF. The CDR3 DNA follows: TGTGCCAGCAGTCCCCAGGGGACGGGCACCGGGGAGCTGTTTTTT.

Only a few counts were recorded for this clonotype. The CDR3 DNA reads TGTGCCAGCAGCTACGTCGGGCAGGGGGCGTACGAGCAGTACTTC. This sequence encodes CASSYVGQGAYEQYF. This chain links TRBV7-2 with TRBJ2-7; 8 nucleotides agree with TRBD1. V was clipped by 4 bases and J by 4 bases; unmatched bases: 9. The CDR3 loop spans 15 amino acids. CDR1 is SGHTA and CDR2 is FQGNSA in the germline V gene.

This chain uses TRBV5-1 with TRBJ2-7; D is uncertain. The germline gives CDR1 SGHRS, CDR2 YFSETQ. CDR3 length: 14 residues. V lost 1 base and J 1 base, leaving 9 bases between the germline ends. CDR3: CASSLFDTSYEQYF. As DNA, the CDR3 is TGCGCCAGCAGCTTGTTTGACACATCCTACGAGCAGTACTTC.

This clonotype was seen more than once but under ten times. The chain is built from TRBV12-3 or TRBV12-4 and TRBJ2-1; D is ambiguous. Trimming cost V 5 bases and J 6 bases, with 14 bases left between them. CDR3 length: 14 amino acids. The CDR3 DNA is TGTGCCAGCAGTATACCCGGGTCAGTCAATGAGCAGTTCTTC. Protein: CASSIPGSVNEQFF.

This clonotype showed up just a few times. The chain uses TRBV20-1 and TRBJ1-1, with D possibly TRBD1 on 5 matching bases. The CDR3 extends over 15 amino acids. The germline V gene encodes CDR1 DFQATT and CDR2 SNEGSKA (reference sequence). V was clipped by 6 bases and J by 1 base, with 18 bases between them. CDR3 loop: CSAKSSPGPNTEAFF. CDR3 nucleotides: TGCAGTGCAAAATCCTCGCCGGGGCCGAACACTGAAGCTTTCTTT.

CDR3 in amino acids: CSAADREAFF. CDR3 sequence (DNA): TGCAGCGCCGCTGACAGGGAGGCTTTCTTT. The chain recombines TRBV29-1 with TRBJ1-1; 7 positions match TRBD1. The CDR3 is made up of 10 amino acids. Germline CDR1 and CDR2: SQVTM and ANQGSEA. J was trimmed by 11 bases and V by 7 bases; bases with no gene match: 7.

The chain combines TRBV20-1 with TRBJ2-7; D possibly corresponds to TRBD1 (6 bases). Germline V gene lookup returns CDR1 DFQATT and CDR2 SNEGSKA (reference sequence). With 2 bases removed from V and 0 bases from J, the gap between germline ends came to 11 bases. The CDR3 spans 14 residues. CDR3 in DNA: TGCAGTGCTAGATATAGGACAGCCTCCTACGAGCAGTACTTC. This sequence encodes CSARYRTASYEQYF.

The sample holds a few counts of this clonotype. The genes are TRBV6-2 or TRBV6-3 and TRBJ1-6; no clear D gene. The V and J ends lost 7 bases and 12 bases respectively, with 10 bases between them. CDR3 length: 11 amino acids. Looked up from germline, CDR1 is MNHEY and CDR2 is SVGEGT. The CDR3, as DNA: TGTGCCAGCACACGGGGAGGACCCCTCCACTTT. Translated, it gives CASTRGGPLHF.

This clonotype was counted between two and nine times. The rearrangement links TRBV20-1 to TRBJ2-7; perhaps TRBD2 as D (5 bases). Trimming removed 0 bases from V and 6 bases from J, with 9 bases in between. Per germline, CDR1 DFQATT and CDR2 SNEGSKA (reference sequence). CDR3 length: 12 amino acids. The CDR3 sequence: CSARDPRAEQYF. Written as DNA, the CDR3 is TGCAGTGCTAGAGATCCGCGGGCCGAGCAGTACTTC.

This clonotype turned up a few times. CDR3 bases: TGCAGTGCCCCCGGTTCCAATACTTACGAGCAGTACTTC. As protein: CSAPGSNTYEQYF. The chain combines TRBV20-1 with TRBJ2-7; D gene ambiguous. Germline V gene lookup returns CDR1 DFQATT and CDR2 SNEGSKA (reference sequence). The V gene lost 6 bases and the J gene lost 4 bases, with 16 bases spanning the gap. CDR3 size: 13 residues.

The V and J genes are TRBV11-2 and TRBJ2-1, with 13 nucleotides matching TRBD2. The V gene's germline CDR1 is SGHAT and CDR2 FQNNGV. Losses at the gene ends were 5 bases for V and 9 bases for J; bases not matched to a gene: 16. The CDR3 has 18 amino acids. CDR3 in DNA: TGTGCCAGCAGCAACAACGAAAGACTAGCGGGAGGCCGGAGTGAGCAGTTCTTC. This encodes CASSNNERLAGGRSEQFF. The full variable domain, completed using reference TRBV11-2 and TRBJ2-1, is EAGVAQSPRYKIIEKRQSVAFWCNPISGHATLYWYQQILGQGPKLLIQFQNNGVVDDSQLPKDRFSAERLKGVDSTLKIQPAKLEDSAVYLCASSNNERLAGGRSEQFFGPGTRLTVL.

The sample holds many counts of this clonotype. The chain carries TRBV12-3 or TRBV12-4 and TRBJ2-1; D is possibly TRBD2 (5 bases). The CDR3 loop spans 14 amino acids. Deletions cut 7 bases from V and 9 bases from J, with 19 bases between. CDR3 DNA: TGTGCCAGCAACCAGCTCTCCCACCGGGGTGAGCAGTTCTTC. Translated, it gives CASNQLSHRGEQFF.

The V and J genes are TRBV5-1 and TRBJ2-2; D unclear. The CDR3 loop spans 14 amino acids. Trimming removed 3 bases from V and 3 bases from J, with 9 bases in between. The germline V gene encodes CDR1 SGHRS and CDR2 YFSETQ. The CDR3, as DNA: TGCGCCAGCAGCTCCAATGCGCACACCGGGGAGCTGTTTTTT. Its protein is CASSSNAHTGELFF.

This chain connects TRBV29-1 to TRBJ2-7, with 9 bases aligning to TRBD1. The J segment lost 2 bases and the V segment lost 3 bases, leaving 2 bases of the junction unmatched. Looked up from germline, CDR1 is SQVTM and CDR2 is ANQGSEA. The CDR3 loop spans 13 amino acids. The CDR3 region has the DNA TGCAGCGTTGACGGGGACAGGGCCTACGAGCAGTACTTC. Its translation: CSVDGDRAYEQYF.

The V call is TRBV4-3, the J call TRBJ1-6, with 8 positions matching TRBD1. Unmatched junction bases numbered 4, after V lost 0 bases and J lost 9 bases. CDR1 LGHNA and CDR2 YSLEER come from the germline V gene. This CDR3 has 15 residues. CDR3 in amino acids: CASSQEDRVGSPLHF. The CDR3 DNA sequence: TGCGCCAGCAGCCAAGAGGACAGGGTCGGTTCACCCCTCCACTTT.

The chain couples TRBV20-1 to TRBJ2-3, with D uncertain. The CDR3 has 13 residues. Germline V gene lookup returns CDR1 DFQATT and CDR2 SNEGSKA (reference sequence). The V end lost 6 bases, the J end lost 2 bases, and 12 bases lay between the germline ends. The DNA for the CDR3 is TGCAGTGCCCCATCCCCCGTCACAGATACGCAGTATTTT. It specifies CSAPSPVTDTQYF.